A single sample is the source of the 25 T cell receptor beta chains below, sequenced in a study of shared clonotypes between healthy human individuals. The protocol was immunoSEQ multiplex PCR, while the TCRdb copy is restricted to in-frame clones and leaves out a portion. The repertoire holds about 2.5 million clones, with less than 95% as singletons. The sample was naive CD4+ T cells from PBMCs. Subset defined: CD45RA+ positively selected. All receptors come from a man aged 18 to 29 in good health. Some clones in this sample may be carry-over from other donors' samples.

CDR3: CASRNYRTNTEAFF. CDR3 nucleotides: TGTGCCAGCAGGAATTACAGGACAAACACTGAAGCTTTCTTT. V is TRBV11-2 and J is TRBJ1-1, with D perhaps TRBD1 (5 bases). Trimming left V 6 bases short and J 2 bases short, with 13 bases between. The CDR3 loop spans 14 amino acids. Looked up from germline, CDR1 is SGHAT and CDR2 is FQNNGV.

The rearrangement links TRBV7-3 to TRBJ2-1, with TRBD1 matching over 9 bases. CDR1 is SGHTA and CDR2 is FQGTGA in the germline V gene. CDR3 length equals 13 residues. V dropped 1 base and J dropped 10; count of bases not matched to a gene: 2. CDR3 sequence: CASSLRQGGEQFF. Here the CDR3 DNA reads TGTGCCAGCAGCTTAAGACAGGGGGGAGAGCAGTTCTTC.

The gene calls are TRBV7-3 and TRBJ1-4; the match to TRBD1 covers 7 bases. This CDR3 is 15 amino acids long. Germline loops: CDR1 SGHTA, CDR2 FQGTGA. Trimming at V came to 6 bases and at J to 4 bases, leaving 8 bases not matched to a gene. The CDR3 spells CASSKTRDSNEKLFF. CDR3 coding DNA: TGTGCCAGCAGTAAAACCCGGGACAGTAATGAAAAACTGTTTTTT.

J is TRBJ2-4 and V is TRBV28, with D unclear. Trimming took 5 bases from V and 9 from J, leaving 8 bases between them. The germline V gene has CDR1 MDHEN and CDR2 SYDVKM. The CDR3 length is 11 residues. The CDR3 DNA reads TGTGCCAGCAGTCAGAGTAGCATTCAGTACTTC. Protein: CASSQSSIQYF.

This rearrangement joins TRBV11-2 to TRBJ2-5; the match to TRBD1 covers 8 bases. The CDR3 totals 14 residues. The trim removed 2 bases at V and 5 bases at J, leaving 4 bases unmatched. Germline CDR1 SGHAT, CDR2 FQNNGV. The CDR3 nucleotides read TGTGCCAGCAGCTTATCAGCAGGGGGCGAGACCCAGTACTTC. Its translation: CASSLSAGGETQYF.

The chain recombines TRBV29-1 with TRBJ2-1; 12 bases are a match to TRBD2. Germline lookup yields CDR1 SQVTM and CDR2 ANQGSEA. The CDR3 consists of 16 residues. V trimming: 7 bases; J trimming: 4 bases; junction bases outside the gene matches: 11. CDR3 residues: CSAGLAGGLLYNEQFF. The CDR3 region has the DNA TGCAGCGCCGGCCTAGCGGGAGGGCTCCTTTACAATGAGCAGTTCTTC.

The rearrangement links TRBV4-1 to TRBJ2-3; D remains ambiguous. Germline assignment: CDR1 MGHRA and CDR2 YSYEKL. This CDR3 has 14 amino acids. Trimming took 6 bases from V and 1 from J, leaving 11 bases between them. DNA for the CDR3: TGCGCCAGCAGTCCGCCTCGCGGCACAGATACGCAGTATTTT. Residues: CASSPPRGTDTQYF.

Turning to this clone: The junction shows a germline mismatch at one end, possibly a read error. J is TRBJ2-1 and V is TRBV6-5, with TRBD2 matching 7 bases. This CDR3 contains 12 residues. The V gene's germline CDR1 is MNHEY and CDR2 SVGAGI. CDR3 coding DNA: TGTGCCAGCAGTTTCTCGAGCGGGAAGTCGGTCTTC. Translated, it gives CASSFSSGKSVF.

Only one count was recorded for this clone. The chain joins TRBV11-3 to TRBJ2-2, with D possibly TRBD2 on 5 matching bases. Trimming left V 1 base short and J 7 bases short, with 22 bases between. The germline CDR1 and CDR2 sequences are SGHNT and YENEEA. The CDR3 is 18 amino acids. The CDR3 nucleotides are TGTGCCAGCAGCTTAGGTGCTAACGAAAACTGGAGGAGCGGGGAGCTGTTTTTT. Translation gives CASSLGANENWRSGELFF.

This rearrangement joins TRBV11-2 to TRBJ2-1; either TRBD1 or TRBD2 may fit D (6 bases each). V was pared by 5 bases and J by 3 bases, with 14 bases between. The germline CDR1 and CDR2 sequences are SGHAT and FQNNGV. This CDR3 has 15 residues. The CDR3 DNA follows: TGTGCCAGCAGCCTTATCAAGGGGGGCTACAATGAGCAGTTCTTC. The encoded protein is CASSLIKGGYNEQFF.

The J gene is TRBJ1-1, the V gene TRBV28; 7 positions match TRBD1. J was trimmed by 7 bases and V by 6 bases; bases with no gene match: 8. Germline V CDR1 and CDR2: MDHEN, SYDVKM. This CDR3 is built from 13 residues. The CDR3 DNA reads TGTGCCAGCAGACTACAGGGGCGGGGTGAAGCTTTCTTT. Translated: CASRLQGRGEAFF.

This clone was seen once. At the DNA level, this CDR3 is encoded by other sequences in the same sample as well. The CDR3 sequence is CASSLGASSSYNEQFF. CDR3 bases: TGCGCCAGCAGCTTGGGCGCATCTAGCTCCTACAATGAGCAGTTCTTC. The rearrangement joins TRBV5-1 to TRBJ2-1; D call uncertain. The CDR3 totals 16 residues. The V end lost 0 bases, the J end lost 0 bases, and 10 bases lay between the germline ends. The germline V gene encodes CDR1 SGHRS and CDR2 YFSETQ. The variable domain in full, with the rest retrieved from reference TRBV5-1 and TRBJ2-1, is KAGVTQTPRYLIKTRGQQVTLSCSPISGHRSVSWYQQTPGQGLQFLFEYFSETQRNKGNFPGRFSGRQFSNSRSEMNVSTLELGDSALYLCASSLGASSSYNEQFFGPGTRLTVL.

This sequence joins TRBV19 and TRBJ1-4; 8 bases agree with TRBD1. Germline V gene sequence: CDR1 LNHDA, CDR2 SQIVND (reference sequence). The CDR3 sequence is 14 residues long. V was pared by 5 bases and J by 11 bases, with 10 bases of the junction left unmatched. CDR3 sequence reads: CASSPGSGGGKLFF. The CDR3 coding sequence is TGTGCCAGTAGTCCGGGATCAGGGGGCGGGAAACTGTTTTTT.

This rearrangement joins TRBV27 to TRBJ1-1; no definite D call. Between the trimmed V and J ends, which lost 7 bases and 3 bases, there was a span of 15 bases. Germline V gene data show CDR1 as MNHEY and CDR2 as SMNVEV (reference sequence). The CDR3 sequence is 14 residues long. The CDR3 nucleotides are TGTGCCAGCATTCGCCTCTTTGGAGACACTGAAGCTTTCTTT. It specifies CASIRLFGDTEAFF.

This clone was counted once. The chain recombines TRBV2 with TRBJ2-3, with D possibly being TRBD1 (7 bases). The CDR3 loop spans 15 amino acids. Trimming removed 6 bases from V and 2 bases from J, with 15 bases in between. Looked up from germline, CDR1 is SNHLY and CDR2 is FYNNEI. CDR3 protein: CASRRGDRLTDTQYF. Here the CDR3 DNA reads TGTGCCAGCAGGAGGGGGGACAGACTCACAGATACGCAGTATTTT.

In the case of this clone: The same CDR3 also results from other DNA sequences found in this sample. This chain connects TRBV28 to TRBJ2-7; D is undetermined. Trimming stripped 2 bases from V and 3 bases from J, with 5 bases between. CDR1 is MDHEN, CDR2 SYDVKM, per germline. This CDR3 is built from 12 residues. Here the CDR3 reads CASSLVGYEQYF. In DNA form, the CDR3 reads TGTGCCAGCAGTTTAGTGGGCTACGAGCAGTACTTC.

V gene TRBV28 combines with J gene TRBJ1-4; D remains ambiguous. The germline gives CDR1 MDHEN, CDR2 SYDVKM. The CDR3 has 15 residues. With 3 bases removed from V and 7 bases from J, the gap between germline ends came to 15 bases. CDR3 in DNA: TGTGCCAGCAGTTTCAGAGCCATAGGGAGTGAAAAACTGTTTTTT. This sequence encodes CASSFRAIGSEKLFF.

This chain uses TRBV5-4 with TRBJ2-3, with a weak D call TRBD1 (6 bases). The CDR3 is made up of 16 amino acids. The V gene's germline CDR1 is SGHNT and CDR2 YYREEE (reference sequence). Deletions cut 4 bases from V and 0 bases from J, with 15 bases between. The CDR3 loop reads CASSAGQTGSTDTQYF. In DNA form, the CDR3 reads TGTGCCAGCAGCGCTGGACAGACAGGCAGCACAGATACGCAGTATTTT.

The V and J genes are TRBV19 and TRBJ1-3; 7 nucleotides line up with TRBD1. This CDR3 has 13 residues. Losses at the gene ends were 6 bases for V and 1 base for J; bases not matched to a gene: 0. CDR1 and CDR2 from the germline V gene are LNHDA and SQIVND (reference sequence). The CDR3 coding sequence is TGTGCCAGTAGACAGGGGTCTGGAAACACCATATATTTT. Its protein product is CASRQGSGNTIYF.

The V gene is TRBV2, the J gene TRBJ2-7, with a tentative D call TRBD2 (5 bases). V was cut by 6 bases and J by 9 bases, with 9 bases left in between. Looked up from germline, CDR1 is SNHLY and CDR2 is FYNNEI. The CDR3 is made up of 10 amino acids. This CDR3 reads CASSLAGQYF. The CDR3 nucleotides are TGTGCCAGCAGCCTAGCCGGGCAGTACTTC.

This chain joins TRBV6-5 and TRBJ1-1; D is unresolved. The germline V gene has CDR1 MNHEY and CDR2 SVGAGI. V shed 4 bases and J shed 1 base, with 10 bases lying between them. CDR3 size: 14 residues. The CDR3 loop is CASSSTRRNTEAFF. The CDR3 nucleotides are TGTGCCAGCAGTTCAACGAGGAGGAACACTGAAGCTTTCTTT.

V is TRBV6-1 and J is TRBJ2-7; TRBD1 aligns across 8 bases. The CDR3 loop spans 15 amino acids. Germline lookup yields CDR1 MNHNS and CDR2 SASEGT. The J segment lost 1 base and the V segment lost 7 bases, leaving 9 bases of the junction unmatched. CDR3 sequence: CASKTGAPPSYEQYF. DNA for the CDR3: TGTGCCAGCAAGACAGGGGCGCCCCCGTCCTACGAGCAGTACTTC.

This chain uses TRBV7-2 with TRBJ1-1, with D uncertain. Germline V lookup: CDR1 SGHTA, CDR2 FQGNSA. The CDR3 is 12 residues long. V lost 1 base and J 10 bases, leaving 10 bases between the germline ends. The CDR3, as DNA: TGTGCCAGCAGCTTAGGAGGCCGCGGAGCTTTCTTT. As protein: CASSLGGRGAFF.

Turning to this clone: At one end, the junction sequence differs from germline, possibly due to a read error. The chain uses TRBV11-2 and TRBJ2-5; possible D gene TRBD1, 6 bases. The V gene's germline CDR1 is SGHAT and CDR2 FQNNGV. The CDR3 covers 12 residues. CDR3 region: CASSFQTTGRNF. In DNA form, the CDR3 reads TGTGCCAGCAGCTTTCAAACAACAGGGAGAAACTTC.

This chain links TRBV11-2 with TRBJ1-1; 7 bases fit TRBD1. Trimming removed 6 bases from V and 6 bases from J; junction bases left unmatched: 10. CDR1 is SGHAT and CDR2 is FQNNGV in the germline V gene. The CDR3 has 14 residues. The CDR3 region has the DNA TGTGCCAGCAGGGCCCCGAAGGGGGCATCTGAAGCTTTCTTT. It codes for CASRAPKGASEAFF.